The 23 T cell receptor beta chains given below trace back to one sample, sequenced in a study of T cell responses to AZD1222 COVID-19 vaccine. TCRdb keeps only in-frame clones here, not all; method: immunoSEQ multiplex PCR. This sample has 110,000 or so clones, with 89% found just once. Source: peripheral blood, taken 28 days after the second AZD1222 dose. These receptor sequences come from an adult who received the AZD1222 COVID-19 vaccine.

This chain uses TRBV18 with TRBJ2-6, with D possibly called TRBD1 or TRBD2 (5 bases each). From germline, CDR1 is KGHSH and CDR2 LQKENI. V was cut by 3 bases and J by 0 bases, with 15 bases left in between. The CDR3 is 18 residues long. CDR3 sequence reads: CASSPPRGGSSGANVLTF. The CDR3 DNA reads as TGTGCCAGCTCACCTCCGAGGGGCGGAAGCTCTGGGGCCAACGTCCTGACTTTC.

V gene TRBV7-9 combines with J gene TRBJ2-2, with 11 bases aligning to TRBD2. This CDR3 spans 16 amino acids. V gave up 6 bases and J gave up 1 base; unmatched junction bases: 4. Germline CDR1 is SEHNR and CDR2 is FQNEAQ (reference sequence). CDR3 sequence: CASSTSGRGNTGELFF. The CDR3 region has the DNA TGTGCCAGCAGTACTAGCGGGAGAGGGAACACCGGGGAGCTGTTTTTT. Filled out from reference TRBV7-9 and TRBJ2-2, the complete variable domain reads DTGVSQNPRHKITKRGQNVTFRCDPISEHNRLYWYRQTLGQGPEFLTYFQNEAQLEKSRLLSDRFSAERPKGSFSTLEIQRTEQGDSAMYLCASSTSGRGNTGELFFGEGSRLTVL.

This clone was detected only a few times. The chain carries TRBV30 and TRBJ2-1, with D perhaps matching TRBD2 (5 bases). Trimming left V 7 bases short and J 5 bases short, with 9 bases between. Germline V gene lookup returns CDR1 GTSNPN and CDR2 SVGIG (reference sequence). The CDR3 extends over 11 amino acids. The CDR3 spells CALDLNNEQFF. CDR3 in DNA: TGTGCCTTGGACTTAAACAATGAGCAGTTCTTC.

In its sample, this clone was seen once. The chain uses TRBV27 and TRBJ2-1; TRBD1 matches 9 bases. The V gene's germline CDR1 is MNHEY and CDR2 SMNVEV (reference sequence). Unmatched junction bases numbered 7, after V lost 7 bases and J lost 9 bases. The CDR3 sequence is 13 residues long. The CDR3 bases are TGTGCCAGCACTACAGGGGGCAGGGGTGAGCAGTTCTTC. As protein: CASTTGGRGEQFF.

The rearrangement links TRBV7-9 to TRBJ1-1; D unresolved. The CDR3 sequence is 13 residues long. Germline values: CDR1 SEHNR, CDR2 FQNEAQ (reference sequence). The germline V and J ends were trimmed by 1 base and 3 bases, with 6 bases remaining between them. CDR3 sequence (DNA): TGTGCCAGCAGCTTAGTCAGTCACACTGAAGCTTTCTTT. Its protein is CASSLVSHTEAFF.

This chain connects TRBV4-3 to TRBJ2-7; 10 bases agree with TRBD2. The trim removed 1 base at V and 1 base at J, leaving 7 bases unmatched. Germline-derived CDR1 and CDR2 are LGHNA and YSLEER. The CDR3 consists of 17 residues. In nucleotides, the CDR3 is TGCGCCAGCAGCCAAGCCCTCGGACTAGCGGCTTCCTACGAGCAGTACTTC. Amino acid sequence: CASSQALGLAASYEQYF.

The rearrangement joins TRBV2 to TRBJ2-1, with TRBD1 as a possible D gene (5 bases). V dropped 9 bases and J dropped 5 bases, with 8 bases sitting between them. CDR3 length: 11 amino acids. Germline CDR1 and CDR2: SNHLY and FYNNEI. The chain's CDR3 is CARRQHNEQFF. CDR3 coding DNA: TGTGCCAGACGACAGCACAATGAGCAGTTCTTC.

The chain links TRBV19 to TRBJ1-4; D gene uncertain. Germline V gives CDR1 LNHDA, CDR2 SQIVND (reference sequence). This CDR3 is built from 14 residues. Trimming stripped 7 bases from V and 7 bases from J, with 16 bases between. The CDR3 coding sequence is TGTGCCAGTACAAATCACTCACCGGGTGAAAAACTGTTTTTT. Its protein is CASTNHSPGEKLFF.

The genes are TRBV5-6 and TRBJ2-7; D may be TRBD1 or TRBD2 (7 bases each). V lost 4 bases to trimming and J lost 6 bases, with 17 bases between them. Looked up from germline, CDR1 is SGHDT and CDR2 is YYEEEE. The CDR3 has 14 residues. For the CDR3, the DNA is TGTGCCAGCAGCAAAACTTCAGGGGGGGCCGAGCAGTACTTC. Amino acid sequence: CASSKTSGGAEQYF.

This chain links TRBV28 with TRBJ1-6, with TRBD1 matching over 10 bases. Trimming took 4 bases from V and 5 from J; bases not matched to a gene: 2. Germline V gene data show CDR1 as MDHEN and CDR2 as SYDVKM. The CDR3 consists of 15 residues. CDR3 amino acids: CASSWDRGNNSPLHF. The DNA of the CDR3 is TGTGCCAGCAGTTGGGACAGGGGTAATAATTCACCCCTCCACTTT. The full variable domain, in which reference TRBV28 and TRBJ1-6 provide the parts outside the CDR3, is DVKVTQSSRYLVKRTGEKVFLECVQDMDHENMFWYRQDPGLGLRLIYFSYDVKMKEKGDIPEGYSVSREKKERFSLILESASTNQTSMYLCASSWDRGNNSPLHFGNGTRLTVT.

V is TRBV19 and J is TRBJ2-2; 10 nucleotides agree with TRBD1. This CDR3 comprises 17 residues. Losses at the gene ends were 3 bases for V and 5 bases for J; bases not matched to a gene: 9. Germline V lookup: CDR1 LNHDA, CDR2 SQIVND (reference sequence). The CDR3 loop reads CASSIQPRTGGTGELFF. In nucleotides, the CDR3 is TGTGCCAGTAGTATCCAGCCTCGGACAGGGGGTACCGGGGAGCTGTTTTTT.

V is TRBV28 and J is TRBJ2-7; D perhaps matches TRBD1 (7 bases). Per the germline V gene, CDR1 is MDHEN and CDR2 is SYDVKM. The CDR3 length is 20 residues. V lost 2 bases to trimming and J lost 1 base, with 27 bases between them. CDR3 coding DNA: TGTGCCAGCAGTTTAACCCCCCCAAAAGGACAGGAGGGTCCATCCTACGAGCAGTACTTC. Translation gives CASSLTPPKGQEGPSYEQYF.

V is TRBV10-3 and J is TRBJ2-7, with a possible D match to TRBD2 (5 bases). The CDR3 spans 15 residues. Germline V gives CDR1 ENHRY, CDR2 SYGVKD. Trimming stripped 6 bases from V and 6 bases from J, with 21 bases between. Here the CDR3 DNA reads TGTGCCATCAGCCCCCGGTTGCCTGGACTCTCCGAGCAGTACTTC. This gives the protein CAISPRLPGLSEQYF.

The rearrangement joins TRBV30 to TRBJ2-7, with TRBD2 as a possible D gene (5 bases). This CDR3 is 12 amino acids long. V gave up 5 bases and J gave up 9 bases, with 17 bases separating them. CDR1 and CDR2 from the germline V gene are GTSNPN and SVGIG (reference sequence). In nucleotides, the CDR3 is TGTGCCTGGGCCGGTGGACGGGATCCGCAGTACTTC. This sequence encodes CAWAGGRDPQYF.

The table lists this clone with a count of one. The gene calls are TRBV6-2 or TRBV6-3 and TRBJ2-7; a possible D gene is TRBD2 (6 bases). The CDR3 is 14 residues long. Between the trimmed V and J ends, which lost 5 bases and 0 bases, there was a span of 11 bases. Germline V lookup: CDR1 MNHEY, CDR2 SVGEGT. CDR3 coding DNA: TGTGCCAGCAGTCCGGGACTCCCCTCCTACGAGCAGTACTTC. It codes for CASSPGLPSYEQYF.

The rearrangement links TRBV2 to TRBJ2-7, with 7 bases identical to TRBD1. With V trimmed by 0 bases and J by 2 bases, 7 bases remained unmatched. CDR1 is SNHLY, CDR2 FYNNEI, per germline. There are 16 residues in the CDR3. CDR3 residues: CASSEALTGSTYEQYF. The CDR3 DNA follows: TGTGCCAGCAGTGAAGCGTTGACAGGGAGCACCTACGAGCAGTACTTC.

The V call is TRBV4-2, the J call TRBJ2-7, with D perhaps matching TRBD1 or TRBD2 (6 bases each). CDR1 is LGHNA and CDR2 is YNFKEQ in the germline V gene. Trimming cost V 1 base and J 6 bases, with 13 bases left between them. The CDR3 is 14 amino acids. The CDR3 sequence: CASSQARGGGEQYF. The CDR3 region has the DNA TGTGCCAGCAGCCAAGCTCGAGGAGGGGGCGAGCAGTACTTC.

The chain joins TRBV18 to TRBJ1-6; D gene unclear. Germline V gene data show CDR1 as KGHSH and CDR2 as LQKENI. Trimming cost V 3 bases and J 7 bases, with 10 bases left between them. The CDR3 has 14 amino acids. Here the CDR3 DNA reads TGTGCCAGCTCACCGGAAGGGAGGAATTCACCCCTCCACTTT. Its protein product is CASSPEGRNSPLHF.

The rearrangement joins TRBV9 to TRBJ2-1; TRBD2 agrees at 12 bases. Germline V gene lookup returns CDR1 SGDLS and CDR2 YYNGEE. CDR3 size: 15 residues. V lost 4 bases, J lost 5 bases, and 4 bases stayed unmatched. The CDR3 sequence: CASSPRTSGNNEQFF. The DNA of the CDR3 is TGTGCCAGCAGCCCCCGGACTAGCGGGAACAATGAGCAGTTCTTC.

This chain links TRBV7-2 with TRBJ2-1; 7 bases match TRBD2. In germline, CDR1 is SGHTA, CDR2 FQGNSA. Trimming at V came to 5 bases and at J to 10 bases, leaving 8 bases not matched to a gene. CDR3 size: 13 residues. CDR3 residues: CASSKTSYGEQFF. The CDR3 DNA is TGTGCCAGCAGCAAGACTAGCTACGGGGAGCAGTTCTTC.

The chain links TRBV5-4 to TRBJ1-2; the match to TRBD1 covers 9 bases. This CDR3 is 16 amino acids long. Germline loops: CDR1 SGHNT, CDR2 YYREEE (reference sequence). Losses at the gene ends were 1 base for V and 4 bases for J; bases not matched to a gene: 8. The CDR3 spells CASSLWAGTGIYGYTF. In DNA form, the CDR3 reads TGTGCCAGCAGCTTGTGGGCCGGGACAGGGATCTATGGCTACACCTTC.

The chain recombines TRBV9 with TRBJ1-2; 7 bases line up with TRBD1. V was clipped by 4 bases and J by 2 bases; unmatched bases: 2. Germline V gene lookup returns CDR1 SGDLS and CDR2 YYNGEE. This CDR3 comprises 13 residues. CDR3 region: CASSPGGNYGYTF. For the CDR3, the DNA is TGTGCCAGCAGCCCAGGGGGAAACTATGGCTACACCTTC.

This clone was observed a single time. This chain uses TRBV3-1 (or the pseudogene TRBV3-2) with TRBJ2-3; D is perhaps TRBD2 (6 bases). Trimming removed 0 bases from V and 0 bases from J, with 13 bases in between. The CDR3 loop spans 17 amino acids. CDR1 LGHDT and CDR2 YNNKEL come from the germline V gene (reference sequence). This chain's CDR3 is CASSQDRLALSTDTQYF. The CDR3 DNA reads TGTGCCAGCAGCCAAGACCGGCTAGCGCTAAGCACAGATACGCAGTATTTT.